This T cell receptor beta chain was recovered during a study of beta chain features in type 1 diabetes. Looking at the study overall: Age, gender and cell yields were similar between patients and healthy donors. Study outcomes and limitations: Any role of HLA type in TCRB rearrangement remained unresolved here.

The CDR3 totals 11 residues. Germline V gene sequence: CDR1 MNHNY, CDR2 SVGAGI (reference sequence). The V end lost 2 bases, the J end lost 4 bases, and 2 bases lay between the germline ends. cDNA synthesis used the whole RNA isolate, giving expressed TCRB sequences. Data came from immunoSEQ multiplex PCR; TCRdb stores just in-frame clones and leaves some out. The repertoire includes about 900,000 clones, 15% to 20% of them detected once, and around 0.02% sits in the top ten. Only a few counts were recorded for this clone. Its antigen is currently unknown. Other DNA sequences in the same sample also yield this CDR3.

This TCR was sampled from a woman between 18 and 29 years old in good health. Input material: naive CD4+ T cells from blood. The chain joins TRBV6-6 to TRBJ1-1, with D hard to call. The CDR3 spells CASSYGTEAFF. In nucleotides, the CDR3 is TGTGCCAGCAGTTACGGCACTGAAGCTTTCTTT.